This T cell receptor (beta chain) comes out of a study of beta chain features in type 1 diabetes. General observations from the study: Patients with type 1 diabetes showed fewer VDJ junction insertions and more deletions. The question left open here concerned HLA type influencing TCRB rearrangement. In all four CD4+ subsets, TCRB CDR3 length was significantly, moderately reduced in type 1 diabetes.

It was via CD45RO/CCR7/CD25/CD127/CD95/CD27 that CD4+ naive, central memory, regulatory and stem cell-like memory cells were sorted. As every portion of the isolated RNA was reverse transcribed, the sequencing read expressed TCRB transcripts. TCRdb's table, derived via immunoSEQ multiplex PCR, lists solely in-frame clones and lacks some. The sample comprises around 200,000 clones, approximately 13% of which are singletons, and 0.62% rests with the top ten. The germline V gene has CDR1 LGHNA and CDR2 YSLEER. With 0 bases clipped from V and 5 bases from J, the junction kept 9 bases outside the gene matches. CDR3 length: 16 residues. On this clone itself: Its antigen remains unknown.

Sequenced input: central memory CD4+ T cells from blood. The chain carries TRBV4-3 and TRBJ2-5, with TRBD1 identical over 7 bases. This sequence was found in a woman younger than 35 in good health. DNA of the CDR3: TGCGCCAGCAGCCAAGACCGGGACAGCGGATTTGAGACCCAGTACTTC. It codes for CASSQDRDSGFETQYF.